This T cell receptor beta chain was retrieved from a study of PD-1 blockade in classical Hodgkin lymphoma. Study observations and caveats: Patients excluded were those beginning nivolumab under 1 year after ASCT. It was reported that newly diagnosed patients had less baseline TCR diversity than healthy donors. Complete responders possessed baseline diversity comparable to newly diagnosed patients.

V dropped 1 base and J dropped 0 bases, with 16 bases sitting between them. From germline, CDR1 is MGHRA and CDR2 YSYEKL. This CDR3 is built from 18 residues. A note on this clone: Its antigen is still unknown.

The time point was: cycle 4 day 1 (C4D1), after 5 to 7 weeks of nivolumab. In every patient, relapse followed autologous stem cell transplantation, while exposure to brentuximab vedotin differed. Method: immunoSEQ multiplex PCR; TCRdb's copy keeps in-frame clones and lacks some. This table has some 110,000 clones, about 92% appearing once. The TCR comes from a human donor with classical Hodgkin lymphoma. This chain joins TRBV4-1 and TRBJ1-5; D possibly corresponds to TRBD1 (5 bases). Source: peripheral blood mononuclear cells (PBMCs), taken before the fourth cycle of nivolumab. CDR3 sequence (DNA): TGCGCCAGCAGCCAAGGGACACCCCGAGATTATAGCAATCAGCCCCAGCATTTT. The encoded protein is CASSQGTPRDYSNQPQHF.